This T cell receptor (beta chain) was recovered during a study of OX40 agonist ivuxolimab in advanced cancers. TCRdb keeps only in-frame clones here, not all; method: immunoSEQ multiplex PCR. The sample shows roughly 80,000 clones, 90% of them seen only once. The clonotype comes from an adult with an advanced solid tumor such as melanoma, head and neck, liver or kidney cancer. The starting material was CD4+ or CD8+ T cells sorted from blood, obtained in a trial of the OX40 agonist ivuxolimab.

The CDR3 loop is CASSSGTRSSYNEQFF. The CDR3 coding sequence is TGCGCCAGCAGCTCCGGGACCCGGAGCTCCTACAATGAGCAGTTCTTC. The genes are TRBV5-1 and TRBJ2-1; tentatively, D is TRBD1 or TRBD2 (5 bases each). Germline V gene lookup returns CDR1 SGHRS and CDR2 YFSETQ. Trimming stripped 3 bases from V and 0 bases from J, with 13 bases between. CDR3 length equals 16 residues.